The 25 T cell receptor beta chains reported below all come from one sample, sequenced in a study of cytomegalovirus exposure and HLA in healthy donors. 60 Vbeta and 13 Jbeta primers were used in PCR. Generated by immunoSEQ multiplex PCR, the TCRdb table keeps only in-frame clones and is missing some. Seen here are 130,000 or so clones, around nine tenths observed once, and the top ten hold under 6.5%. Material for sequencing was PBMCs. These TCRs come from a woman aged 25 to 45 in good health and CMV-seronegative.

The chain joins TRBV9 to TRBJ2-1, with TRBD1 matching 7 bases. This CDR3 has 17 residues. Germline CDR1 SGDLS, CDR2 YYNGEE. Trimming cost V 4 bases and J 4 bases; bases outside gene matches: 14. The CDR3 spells CASSPHLGTEPYNEQFF. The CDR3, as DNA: TGTGCCAGCAGCCCCCATCTCGGGACAGAACCATACAATGAGCAGTTCTTC.

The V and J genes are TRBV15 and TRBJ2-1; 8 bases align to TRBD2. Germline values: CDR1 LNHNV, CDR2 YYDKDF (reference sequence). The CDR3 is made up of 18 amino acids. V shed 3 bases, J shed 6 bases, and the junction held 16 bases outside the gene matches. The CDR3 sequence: CATSSLIPPGLGGNEQFF. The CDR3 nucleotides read TGTGCCACCAGCAGTTTAATTCCCCCGGGACTAGGCGGCAATGAGCAGTTCTTC.

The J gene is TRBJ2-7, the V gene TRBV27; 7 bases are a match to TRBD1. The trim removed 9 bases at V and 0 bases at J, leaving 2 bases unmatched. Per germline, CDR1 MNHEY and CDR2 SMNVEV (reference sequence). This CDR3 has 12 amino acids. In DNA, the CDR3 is TGTGCCAGACGGGACAGCTCCTACGAGCAGTACTTC. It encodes CARRDSSYEQYF.

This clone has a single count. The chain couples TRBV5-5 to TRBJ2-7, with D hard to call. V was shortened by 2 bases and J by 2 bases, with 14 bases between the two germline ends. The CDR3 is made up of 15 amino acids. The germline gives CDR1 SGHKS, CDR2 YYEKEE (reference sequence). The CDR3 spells CASSFEEPWAYEQYF. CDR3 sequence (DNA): TGTGCCAGCAGCTTCGAGGAACCCTGGGCCTACGAGCAGTACTTC.

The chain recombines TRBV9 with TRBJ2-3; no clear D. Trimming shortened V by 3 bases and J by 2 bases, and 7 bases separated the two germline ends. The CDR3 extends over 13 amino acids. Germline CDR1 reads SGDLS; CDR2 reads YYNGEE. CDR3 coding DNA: TGTGCCAGCAGCGCGGGTTACACAGATACGCAGTATTTT. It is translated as CASSAGYTDTQYF.

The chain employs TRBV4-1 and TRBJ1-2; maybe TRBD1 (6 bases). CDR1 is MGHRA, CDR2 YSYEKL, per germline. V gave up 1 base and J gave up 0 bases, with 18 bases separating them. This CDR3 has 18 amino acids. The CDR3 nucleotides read TGCGCCAGCAGCCAAGGTCCGTTTCGACAGGCGGCTAACTATGGCTACACCTTC. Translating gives CASSQGPFRQAANYGYTF.

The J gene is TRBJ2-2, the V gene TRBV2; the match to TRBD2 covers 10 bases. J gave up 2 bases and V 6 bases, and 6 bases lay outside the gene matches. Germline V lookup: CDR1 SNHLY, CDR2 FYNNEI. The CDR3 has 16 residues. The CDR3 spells CASSALAGLNTGELFF. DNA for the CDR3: TGTGCCAGCAGCGCACTAGCGGGACTCAACACCGGGGAGCTGTTTTTT.

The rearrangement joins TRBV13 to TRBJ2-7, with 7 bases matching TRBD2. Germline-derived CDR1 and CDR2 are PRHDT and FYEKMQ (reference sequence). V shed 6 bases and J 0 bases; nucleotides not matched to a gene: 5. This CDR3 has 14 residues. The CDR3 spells CASSYSSGSYEQYF. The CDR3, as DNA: TGTGCCAGCAGTTACTCTAGCGGCTCCTACGAGCAGTACTTC.

CDR3 coding DNA: TGTGCCAGCAGCCCGAGCCGTAGCGGGGGACGATCCTACGAGCAGTACTTC. This codes for CASSPSRSGGRSYEQYF. The genes are TRBV7-8 and TRBJ2-7, with 9 bases that match TRBD2. This CDR3 has 17 amino acids. From germline, CDR1 is SGHVS and CDR2 FQNEAQ. V shed 5 bases and J 1 base; nucleotides not matched to a gene: 12.

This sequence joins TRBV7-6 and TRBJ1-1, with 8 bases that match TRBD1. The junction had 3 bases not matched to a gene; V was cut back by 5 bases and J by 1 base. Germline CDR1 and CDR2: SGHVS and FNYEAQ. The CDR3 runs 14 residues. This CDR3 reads CASSATGGNTEAFF. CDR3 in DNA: TGTGCCAGCAGCGCAACAGGGGGGAACACTGAAGCTTTCTTT.

This chain's CDR3 is CASSKWTGTDEQYF. DNA of the CDR3: TGTGCCAGCAGCAAATGGACAGGGACGGACGAGCAGTACTTC. The chain links TRBV11-2 to TRBJ2-7; TRBD1 aligns across 8 bases. This CDR3 spans 14 amino acids. The junction had 8 bases not matched to a gene; V was cut back by 5 bases and J by 5 bases. Germline lookup yields CDR1 SGHAT and CDR2 FQNNGV.

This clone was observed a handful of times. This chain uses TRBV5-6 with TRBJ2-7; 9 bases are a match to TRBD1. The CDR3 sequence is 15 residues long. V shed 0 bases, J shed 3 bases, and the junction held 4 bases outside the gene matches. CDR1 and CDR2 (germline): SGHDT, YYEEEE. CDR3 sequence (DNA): TGTGCCAGCAGCTTGGGGCCGGGACAGGGCTACGAGCAGTACTTC. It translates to CASSLGPGQGYEQYF.

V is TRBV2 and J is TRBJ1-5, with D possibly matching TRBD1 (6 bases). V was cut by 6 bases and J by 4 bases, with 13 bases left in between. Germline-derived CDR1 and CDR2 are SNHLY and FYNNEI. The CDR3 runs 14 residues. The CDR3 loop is CASRNQGGNQPQHF. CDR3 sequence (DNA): TGTGCCAGCAGGAATCAAGGGGGTAATCAGCCCCAGCATTTT.

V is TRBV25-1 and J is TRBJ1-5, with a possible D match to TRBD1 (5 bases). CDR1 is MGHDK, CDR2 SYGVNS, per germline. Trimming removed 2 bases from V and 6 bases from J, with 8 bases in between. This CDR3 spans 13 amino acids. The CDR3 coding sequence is TGTGCCAGCAGTGAAGGGGGAGGTCAGCCCCAGCATTTT. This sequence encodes CASSEGGGQPQHF.

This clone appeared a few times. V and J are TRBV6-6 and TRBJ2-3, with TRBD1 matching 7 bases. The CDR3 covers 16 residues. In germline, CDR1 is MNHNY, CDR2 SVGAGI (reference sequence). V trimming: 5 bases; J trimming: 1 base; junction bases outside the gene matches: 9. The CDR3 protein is CASSPHRGIGTDTQYF. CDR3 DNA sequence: TGTGCCAGCAGTCCACACAGGGGAATCGGCACAGATACGCAGTATTTT.

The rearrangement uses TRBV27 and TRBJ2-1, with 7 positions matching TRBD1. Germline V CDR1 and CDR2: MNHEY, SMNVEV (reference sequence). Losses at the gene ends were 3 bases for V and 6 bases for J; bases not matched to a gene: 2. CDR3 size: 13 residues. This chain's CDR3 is CASSFSGGNEQFF. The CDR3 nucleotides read TGTGCCAGCAGTTTTTCAGGGGGCAATGAGCAGTTCTTC.

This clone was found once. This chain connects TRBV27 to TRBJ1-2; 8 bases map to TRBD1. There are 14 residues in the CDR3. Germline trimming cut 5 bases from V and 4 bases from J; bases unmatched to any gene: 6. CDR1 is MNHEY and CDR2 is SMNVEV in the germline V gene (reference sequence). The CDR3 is CASSARGQIYGYTF. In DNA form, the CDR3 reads TGTGCCAGCAGTGCCAGGGGGCAGATCTATGGCTACACCTTC.

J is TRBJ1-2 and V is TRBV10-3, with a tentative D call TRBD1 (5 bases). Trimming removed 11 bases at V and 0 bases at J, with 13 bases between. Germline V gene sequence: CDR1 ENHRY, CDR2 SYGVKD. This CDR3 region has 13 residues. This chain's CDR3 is CAGGTEPNYGYTF. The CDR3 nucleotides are TGTGCCGGGGGGACGGAGCCTAACTATGGCTACACCTTC.

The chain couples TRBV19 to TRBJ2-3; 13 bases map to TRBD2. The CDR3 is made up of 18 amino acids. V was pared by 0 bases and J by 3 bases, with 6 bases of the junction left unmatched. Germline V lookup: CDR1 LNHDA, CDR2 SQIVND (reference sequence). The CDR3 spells CASSIDERTSGGTDTQYF. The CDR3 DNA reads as TGTGCCAGTAGTATAGATGAAAGGACTAGCGGGGGAACAGATACGCAGTATTTT.

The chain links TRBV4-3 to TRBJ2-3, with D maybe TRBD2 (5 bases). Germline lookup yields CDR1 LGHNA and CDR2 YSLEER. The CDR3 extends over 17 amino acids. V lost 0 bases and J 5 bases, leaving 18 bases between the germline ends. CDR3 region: CASSQDLARGLGDTQYF. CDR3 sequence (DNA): TGCGCCAGCAGCCAAGATTTAGCTAGAGGGTTAGGAGATACGCAGTATTTT.

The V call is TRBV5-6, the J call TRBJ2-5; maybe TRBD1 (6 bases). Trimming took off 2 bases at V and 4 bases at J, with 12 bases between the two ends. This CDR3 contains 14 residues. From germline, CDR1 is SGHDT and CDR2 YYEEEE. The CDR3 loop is CASSFLTGGETQYF. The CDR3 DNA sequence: TGTGCCAGCAGCTTCCTGACAGGTGGAGAGACCCAGTACTTC.

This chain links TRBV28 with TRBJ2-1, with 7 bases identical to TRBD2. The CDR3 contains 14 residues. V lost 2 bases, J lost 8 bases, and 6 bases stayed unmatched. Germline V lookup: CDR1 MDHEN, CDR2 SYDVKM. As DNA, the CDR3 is TGTGCCAGCAGTTTAGAGGGGACTATCTATGAGCAGTTCTTC. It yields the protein CASSLEGTIYEQFF.

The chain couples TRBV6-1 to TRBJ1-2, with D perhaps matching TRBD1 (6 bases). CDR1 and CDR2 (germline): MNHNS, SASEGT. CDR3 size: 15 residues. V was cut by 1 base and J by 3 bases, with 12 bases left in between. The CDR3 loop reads CASSEEGGIDYGYTF. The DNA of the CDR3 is TGTGCCAGCAGTGAAGAAGGGGGAATCGACTATGGCTACACCTTC.

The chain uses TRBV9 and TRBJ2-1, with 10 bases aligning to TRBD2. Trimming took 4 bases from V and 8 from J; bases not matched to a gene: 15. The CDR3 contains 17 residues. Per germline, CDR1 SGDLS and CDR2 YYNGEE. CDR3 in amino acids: CASSSLAGVGLIDEQFF. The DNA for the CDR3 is TGTGCCAGCAGCTCGCTAGCGGGAGTTGGGCTAATCGATGAGCAGTTCTTC.

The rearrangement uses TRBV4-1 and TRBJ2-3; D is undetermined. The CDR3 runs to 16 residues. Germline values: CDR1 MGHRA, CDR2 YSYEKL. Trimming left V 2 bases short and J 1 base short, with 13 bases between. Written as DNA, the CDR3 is TGCGCCAGCAGCCAAATTCCCGGGTCTGGCACAGATACGCAGTATTTT. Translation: CASSQIPGSGTDTQYF.